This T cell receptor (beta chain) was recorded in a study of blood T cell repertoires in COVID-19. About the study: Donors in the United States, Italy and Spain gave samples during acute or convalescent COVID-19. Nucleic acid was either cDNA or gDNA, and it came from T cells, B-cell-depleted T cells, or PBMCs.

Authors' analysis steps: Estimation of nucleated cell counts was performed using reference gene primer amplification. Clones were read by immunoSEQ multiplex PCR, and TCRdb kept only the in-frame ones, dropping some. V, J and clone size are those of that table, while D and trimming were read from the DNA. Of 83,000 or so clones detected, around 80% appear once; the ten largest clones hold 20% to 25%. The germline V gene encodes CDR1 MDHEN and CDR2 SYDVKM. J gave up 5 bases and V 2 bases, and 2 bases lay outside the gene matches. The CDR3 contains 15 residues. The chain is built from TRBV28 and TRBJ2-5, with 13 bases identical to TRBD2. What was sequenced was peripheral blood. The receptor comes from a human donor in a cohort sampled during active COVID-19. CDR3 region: CASSLGLAGVETQYF. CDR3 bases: TGTGCCAGCAGTTTAGGACTAGCGGGGGTCGAGACCCAGTACTTC.